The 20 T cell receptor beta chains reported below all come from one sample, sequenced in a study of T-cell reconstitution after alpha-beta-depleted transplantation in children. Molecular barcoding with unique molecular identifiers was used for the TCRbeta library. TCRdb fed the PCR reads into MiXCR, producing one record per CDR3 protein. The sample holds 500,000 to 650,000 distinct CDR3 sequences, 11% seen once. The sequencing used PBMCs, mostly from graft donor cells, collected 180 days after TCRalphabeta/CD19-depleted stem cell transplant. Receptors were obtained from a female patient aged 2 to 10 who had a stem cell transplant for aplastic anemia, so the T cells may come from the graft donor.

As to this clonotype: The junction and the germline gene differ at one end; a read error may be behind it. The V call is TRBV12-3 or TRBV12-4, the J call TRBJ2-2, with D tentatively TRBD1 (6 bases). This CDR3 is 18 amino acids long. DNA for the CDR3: TGTGCCAGCTGTTTAGTAGCGCAATGGACAGCGAACACCGGGGAGCTGTTTTTT. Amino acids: CASCLVAQWTANTGELFF.

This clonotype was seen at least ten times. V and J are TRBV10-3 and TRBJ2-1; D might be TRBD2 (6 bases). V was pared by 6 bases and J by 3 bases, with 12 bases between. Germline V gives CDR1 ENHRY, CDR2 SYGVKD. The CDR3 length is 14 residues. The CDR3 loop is CAIRSSEGYNEQFF. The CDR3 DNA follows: TGTGCCATCAGGTCTAGCGAGGGCTACAATGAGCAGTTCTTC.

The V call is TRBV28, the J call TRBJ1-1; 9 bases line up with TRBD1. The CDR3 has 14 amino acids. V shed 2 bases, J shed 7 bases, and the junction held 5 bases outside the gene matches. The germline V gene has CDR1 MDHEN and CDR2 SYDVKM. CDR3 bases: TGTGCCAGCAGTTTACCCGGGACAGGGAGTGAAGCTTTCTTT. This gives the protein CASSLPGTGSEAFF.

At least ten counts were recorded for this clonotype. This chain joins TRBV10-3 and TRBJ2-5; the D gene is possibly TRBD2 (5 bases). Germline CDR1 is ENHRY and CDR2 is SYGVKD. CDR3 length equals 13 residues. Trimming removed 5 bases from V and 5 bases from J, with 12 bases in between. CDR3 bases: TGTGCCATCAGTCCCTGGGGAGAGGAGACCCAGTACTTC. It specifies CAISPWGEETQYF.

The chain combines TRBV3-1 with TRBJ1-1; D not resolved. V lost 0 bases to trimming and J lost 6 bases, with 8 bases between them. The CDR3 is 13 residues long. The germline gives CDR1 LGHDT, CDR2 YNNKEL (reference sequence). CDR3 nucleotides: TGTGCCAGCAGCCAAGATGAATACTCTGAAGCTTTCTTT. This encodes CASSQDEYSEAFF.

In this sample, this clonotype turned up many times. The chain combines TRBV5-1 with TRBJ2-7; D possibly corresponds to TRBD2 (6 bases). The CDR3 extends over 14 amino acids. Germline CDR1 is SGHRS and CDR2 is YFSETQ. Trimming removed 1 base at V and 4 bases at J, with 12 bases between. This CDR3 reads CASSLSSGAYEQYV. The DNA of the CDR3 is TGCGCCAGCAGCTTGAGTAGCGGAGCATACGAGCAGTACGTC.

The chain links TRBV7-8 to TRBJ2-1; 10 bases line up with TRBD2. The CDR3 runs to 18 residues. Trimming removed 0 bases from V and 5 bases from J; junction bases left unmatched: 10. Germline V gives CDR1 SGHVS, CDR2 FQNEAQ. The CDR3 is CASSLAPASGRLDNEQFF. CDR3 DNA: TGTGCCAGCAGCTTAGCGCCGGCTAGCGGGAGACTAGACAATGAGCAGTTCTTC.

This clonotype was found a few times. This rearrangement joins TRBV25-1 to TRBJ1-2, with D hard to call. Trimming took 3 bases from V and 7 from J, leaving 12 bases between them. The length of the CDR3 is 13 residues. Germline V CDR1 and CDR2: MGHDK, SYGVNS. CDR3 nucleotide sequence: TGTGCCAGCAGTGATCGCCGTCGGGGTGGCTACACCTTC. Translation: CASSDRRRGGYTF.

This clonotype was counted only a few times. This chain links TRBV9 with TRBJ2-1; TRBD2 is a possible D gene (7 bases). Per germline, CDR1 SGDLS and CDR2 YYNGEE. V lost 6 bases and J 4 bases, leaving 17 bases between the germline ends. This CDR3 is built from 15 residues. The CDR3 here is CASTMDSGTYNEQFF. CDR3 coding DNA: TGTGCCAGCACCATGGACAGCGGGACTTACAATGAGCAGTTCTTC.

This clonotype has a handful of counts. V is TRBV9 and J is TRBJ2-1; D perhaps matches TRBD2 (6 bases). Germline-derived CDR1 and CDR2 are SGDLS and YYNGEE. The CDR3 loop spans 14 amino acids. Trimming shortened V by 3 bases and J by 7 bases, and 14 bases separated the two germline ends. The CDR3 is CASSGPTGGNEQFF. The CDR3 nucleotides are TGTGCCAGCAGCGGGCCGACTGGAGGGAATGAGCAGTTCTTC.

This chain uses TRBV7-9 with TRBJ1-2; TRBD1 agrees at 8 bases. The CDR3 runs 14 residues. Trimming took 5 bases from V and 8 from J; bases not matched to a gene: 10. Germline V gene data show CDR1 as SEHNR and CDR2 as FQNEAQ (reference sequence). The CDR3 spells CASSQADRVAGYTF. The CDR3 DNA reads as TGTGCCAGCAGCCAAGCGGACAGGGTAGCGGGCTACACCTTC.

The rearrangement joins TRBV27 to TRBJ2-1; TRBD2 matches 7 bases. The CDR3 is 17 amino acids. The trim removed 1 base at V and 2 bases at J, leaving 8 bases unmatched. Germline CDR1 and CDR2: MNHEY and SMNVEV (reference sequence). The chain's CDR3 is CASSLFSSGGTYNEQFF. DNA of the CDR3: TGTGCCAGCAGTTTATTCTCCTCGGGAGGAACCTACAATGAGCAGTTCTTC.

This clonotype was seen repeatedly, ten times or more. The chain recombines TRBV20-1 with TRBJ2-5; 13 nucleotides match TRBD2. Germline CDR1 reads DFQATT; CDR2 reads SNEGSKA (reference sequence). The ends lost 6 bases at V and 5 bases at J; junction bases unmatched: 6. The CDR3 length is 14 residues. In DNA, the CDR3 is TGCAGTGCCCGACTAGCGGGAGGCCGGGAGACCCAGTACTTC. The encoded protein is CSARLAGGRETQYF.

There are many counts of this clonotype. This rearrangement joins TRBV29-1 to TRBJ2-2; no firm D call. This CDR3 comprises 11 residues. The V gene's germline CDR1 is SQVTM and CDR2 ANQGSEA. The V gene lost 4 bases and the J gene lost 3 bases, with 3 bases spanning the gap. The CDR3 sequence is CSVGDTGELFF. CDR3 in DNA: TGCAGCGTTGGAGACACCGGGGAGCTGTTTTTT.

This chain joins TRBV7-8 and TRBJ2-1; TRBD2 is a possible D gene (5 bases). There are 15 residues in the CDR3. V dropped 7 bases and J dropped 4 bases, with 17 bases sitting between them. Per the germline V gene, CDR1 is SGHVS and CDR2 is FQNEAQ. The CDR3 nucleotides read TGTGCCAGCACCGTTTACGGGATCGCATACAATGAGCAGTTCTTC. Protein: CASTVYGIAYNEQFF.

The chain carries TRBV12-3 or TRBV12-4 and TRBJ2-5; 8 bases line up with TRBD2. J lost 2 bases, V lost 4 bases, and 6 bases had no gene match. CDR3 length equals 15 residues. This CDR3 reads CASSSVLAGQETQYF. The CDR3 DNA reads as TGTGCCAGCAGTTCGGTTTTAGCGGGACAAGAGACCCAGTACTTC.

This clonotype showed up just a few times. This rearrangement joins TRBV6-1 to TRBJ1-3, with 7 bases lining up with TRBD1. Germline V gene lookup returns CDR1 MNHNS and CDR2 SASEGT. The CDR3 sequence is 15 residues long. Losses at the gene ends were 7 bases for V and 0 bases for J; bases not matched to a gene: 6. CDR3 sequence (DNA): TGTGCCAGCAAATCGGACAGGAACTCTGGAAACACCATATATTTT. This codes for CASKSDRNSGNTIYF.

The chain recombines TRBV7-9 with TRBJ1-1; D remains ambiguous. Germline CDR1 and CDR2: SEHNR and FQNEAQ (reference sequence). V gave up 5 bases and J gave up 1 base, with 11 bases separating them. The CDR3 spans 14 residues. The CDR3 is CASSQPRRNTEAFF. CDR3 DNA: TGTGCCAGCAGCCAGCCGAGAAGGAACACTGAAGCTTTCTTT.

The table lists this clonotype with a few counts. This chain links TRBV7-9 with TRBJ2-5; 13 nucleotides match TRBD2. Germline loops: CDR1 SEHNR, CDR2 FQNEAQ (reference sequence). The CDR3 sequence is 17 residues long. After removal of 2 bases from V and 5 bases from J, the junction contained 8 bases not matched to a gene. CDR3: CASSLQLAGGPGETQYF. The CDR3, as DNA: TGTGCCAGCAGCTTACAACTAGCGGGAGGGCCGGGTGAGACCCAGTACTTC.

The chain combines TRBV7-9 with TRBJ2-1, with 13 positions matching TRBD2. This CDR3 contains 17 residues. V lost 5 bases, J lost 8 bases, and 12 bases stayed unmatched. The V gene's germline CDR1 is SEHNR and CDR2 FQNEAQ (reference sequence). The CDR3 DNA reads TGTGCCAGCAGCCGACTAGCGGGAGGCCCGATCCGGGATGAGCAGTTCTTC. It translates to CASSRLAGGPIRDEQFF.